This TCR beta chain originates from a study of blood T cell repertoires in COVID-19. Membership in each cohort depended on participant-reported clinical history. Under the authors' procedure: Scientists estimated how many nucleated cells there were by amplifying reference gene primers. The assay was immunoSEQ multiplex PCR, and TCRdb's table has in-frame clones only and misses some. V and J calls and clone size follow that table, whereas D and trimming were derived from the DNA. Here the sample spans about 310,000 clones, roughly 87% being singletons. This CDR3 comprises 16 residues. With V trimmed by 4 bases and J by 3 bases, 8 bases remained unmatched. CDR1 is MGHRA and CDR2 is YSYEKL in the germline V gene.

The sequence derives from a woman aged 18-29 years who had recovered from COVID-19. The sample was PBMCs or T cells enriched from blood (not recorded which). J is TRBJ2-3 and V is TRBV4-1; 9 nucleotides align to TRBD1. Written as DNA, the CDR3 is TGCGCCAGCAGCCGCGTCGGGACAGGGCAGACAGATACGCAGTATTTT. Its translation: CASSRVGTGQTDTQYF.